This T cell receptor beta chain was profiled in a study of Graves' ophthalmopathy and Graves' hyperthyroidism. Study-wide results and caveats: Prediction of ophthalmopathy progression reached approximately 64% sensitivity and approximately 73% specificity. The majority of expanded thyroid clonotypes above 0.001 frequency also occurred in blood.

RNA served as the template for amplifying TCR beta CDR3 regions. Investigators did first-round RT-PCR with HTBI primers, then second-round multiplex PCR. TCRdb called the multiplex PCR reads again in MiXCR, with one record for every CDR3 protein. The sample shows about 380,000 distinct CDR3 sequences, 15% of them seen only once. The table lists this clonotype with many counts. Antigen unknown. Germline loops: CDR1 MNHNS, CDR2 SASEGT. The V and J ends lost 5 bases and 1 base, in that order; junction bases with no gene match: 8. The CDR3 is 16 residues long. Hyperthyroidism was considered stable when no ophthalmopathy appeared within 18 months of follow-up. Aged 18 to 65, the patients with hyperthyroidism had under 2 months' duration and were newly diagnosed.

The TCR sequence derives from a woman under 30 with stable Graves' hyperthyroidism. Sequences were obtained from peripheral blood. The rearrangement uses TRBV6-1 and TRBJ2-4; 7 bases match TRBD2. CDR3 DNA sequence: TGTGCCAGCAGTACACCGGGGGGATGGGCCAAAAACATTCAGTACTTC. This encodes CASSTPGGWAKNIQYF.